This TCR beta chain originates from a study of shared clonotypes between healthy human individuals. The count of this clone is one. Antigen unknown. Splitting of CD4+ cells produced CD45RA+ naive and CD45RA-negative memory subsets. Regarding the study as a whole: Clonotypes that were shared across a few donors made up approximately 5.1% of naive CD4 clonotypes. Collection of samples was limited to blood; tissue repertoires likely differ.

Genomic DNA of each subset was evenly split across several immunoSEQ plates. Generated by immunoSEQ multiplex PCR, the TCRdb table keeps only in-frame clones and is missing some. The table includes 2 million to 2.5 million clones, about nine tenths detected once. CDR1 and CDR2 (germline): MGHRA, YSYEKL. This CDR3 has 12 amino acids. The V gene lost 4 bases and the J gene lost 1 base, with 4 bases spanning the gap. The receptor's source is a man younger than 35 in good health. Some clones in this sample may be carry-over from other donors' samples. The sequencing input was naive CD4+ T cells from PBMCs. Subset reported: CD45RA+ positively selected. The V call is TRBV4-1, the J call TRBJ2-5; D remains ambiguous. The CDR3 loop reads CASSRGQETQYF. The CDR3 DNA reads TGCGCCAGCAGCCGGGGCCAAGAGACCCAGTACTTC.